This T cell receptor beta chain was recovered during a study of blood T cell repertoires in COVID-19. Overall study: From the United States, Italy and Spain came samples of acute and convalescent COVID-19. Sources were T cells, B-cell-depleted T cells, or PBMCs; the material itself was cDNA or gDNA.

The J segment lost 5 bases and the V segment lost 1 base, leaving 11 bases of the junction unmatched. The germline gives CDR1 SGHNT, CDR2 YENEEA. The CDR3 has 18 amino acids. Per the study methods: It was from reference gene primer amplification that nucleated cell counts were estimated. Assay used: immunoSEQ multiplex PCR; TCRdb lists only in-frame clones, some missing. That table is the source of V, J and clone size, and D and trimming were worked out from the DNA. The table has about 160,000 clones, more than 75% seen once; the top ten hold about 5.8%. The sequence was obtained from a woman aged 50 to 65 with COVID-19, enrolled during active disease. V usage is TRBV11-3 and J usage is TRBJ2-1; 10 bases match TRBD1. The specimen sequenced was peripheral blood. CDR3 in amino acids: CASSLAPLGQGVNNEQFF. CDR3 nucleotides: TGTGCCAGCAGCTTAGCCCCCTTAGGACAGGGGGTAAACAATGAGCAGTTCTTC. Supplemented by reference TRBV11-3 and TRBJ2-1, the full variable domain reads EAGVVQSPRYKIIEKKQPVAFWCNPISGHNTLYWYLQNLGQGPELLIRYENEEAVDDSQLPKDRFSAERLKGVDSTLKIQPAELGDSAVYLCASSLAPLGQGVNNEQFFGPGTRLTVL.